The rows below give T cell receptor beta chains drawn from one sample of a study of T cells in Graves' hyperthyroidism and ophthalmopathy. Using its own MiXCR run on the multiplex PCR reads, TCRdb lists one record per CDR3 protein. The sample has 140,000 or so distinct CDR3 sequences, approximately 20% seen once. Specimen: blood. Every receptor here comes from a woman between 50 and 59 years old with Graves' hyperthyroidism that later progressed to Graves' ophthalmopathy. Both conserved end residues are part of each CDR3. The order of the fields is J gene, clone size, D gene, V gene, CDR3 protein, CDR3 DNA. The D gene is left open where the match is weak. Clone size is not always given. Where it is, it says once, few, many or a class for expanded clones.

>TRBJ1-4|many|.|TRBV20-1
CSAKEGEKLFF
TGCAGTGCTAAGGAGGGCGAAAAACTGTTTTTT
>TRBJ2-3|many|TRBD2|TRBV5-1
CASSTSGRSTDTQYF
TGCGCCAGCAGCACTAGCGGAAGGAGCACAGATACGCAGTATTTT
>TRBJ2-3|many|TRBD2|TRBV11-2
CASSLGGLASFTDTQYF
TGTGCCAGCAGCTTAGGTGGACTAGCTTCCTTCACAGATACGCAGTATTTT
>TRBJ1-6|few|.|TRBV7-9
CASSRRGGAYNSPLHF
TGTGCCAGCAGCCGGCGGGGGGGAGCCTATAATTCACCCCTCCACTTT
>TRBJ1-1|once|.|TRBV28
CASSFGGGRNTEAFF
TGTGCCAGCAGTTTTGGTGGGGGGAGGAACACTGAAGCTTTCTTT
>TRBJ1-6|.|.|TRBV6-1
CAGAAFDSPLHF
TGTGCAGGGGCAGCCTTTGATTCACCCCTCCACTTT
>TRBJ2-3|many|.|TRBV10-3
CAIKNPGPGTDTQYF
TGTGCCATCAAAAACCCGGGACCTGGCACAGATACGCAGTATTTT
>TRBJ2-5|once|TRBD2|TRBV2
CASSGSLAGGSQETQYF
TGTGCCAGCAGTGGGAGCCTAGCGGGAGGTAGCCAAGAGACCCAGTACTTC
>TRBJ2-7|.|TRBD2|TRBV19
CASSALLAAVTEQYF
TGTGCCAGTAGTGCCCTACTAGCGGCGGTCACCGAGCAGTACTTC
>TRBJ2-7|.|TRBD1|TRBV2
CASGGQGYEQYF
TGTGCCAGCGGGGGACAGGGCTACGAGCAGTACTTC
>TRBJ2-1|many|TRBD2|TRBV7-3
CASSLIAGGLNEQFF
TGTGCCAGCAGCTTAATAGCGGGAGGTCTCAATGAGCAGTTCTTC
>TRBJ1-1|many|TRBD1|TRBV28
CAVGQGFGGTEAFF
TGTGCCGTGGGACAGGGATTCGGGGGCACTGAAGCTTTCTTT
>TRBJ1-5|many|.|TRBV2
CASRGKEGSNQPQHF
TGTGCCAGCAGAGGAAAGGAGGGGAGCAATCAGCCCCAGCATTTT
>TRBJ1-5|few|.|TRBV20-1
CSARSLDSVNQPQHF
TGCAGTGCTCGGAGCTTGGACAGCGTCAATCAGCCCCAGCATTTT
>TRBJ2-7|many|TRBD1|TRBV28
CASSLSGQVVYEQYF
TGTGCCAGCAGTTTGTCTGGACAGGTAGTCTACGAGCAGTACTTC
>TRBJ1-2|.|.|TRBV6-5
CACSYSGGEYGYTF
TGTGCCTGCAGTTACTCGGGGGGAGAGTATGGCTACACCTTC
>TRBJ2-7|many|.|TRBV28
CASSPLEGGTVPREQYF
TGTGCCAGCAGTCCACTTGAGGGGGGGACAGTTCCCCGGGAGCAGTACTTC
>TRBJ2-2|few|.|TRBV3-1
CASSLGTPWAGELFF
TGTGCCAGCAGCCTCGGGACTCCTTGGGCCGGGGAGCTGTTTTTT
>TRBJ2-1|many|.|TRBV27
CASSLVPLSYNEQFF
TGTGCCAGCAGTTTAGTCCCCCTCTCCTACAATGAGCAGTTCTTC
>TRBJ2-7|many|TRBD1|TRBV6-2/TRBV6-3
CASSRQGGTYEQYF
TGTGCCAGCAGTAGACAGGGGGGAACCTACGAGCAGTACTTC